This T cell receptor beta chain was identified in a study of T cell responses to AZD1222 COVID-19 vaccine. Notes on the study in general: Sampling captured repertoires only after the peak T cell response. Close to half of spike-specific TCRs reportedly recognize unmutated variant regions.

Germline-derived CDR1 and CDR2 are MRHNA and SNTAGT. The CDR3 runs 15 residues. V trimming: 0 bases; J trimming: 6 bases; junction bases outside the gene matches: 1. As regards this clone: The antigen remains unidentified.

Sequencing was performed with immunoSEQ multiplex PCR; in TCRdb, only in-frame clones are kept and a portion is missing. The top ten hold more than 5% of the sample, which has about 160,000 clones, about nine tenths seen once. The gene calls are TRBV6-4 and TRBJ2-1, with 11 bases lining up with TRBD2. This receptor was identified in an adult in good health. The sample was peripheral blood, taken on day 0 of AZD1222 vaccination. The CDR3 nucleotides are TGTGCCAGCAGTGACTCTAGCGGGGGGGCCAATGAGCAGTTCTTC. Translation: CASSDSSGGANEQFF.